This T cell receptor beta chain appears in the sequencing data of a study of T cells after yellow fever vaccination. Trimming took 5 bases from V and 8 from J, leaving 9 bases between them. Germline V CDR1 and CDR2: MNHEY, SVGEGT. There are 11 residues in the CDR3. Study-wide findings and caveats: The secondary response was weaker but peaked faster, day 5 versus 15. Among primary-vaccination clones, most reappeared after the booster, at roughly 95% for CD4 and 88% for CD8. Contaminating bulk clonotypes could be abundant in FACS-sorted repertoires.

TCRdb redid the calling of the 5' RACE reads with MiXCR, one entry per CDR3 protein. The repertoire has hundreds of thousands of distinct CDR3 sequences, around 12% of them found once; the top ten carry around 3%. This clonotype was recorded a few times. The antigen is not known. Sequences were derived from CD4+ T cells sorted from PBMCs, sampled 15 days after the yellow fever booster vaccination. The gene calls are TRBV6-2 or TRBV6-3 and TRBJ1-2; D remains unclear. This TCR derives from a man younger than 30 who received the YFV17D yellow fever vaccine. The CDR3 sequence is CASSQRVGYTF. The CDR3 coding sequence is TGTGCCAGCAGTCAAAGGGTGGGCTACACCTTC.